The 15 T cell receptor beta chains in this list originate from one sample, sequenced in a study of blood T cells in healthy people across ages. A second PCR of 7 to 11 cycles used a sample-barcoded 5' primer and a J-beta primer mix. MiXCR was run by TCRdb on the 5' RACE reads, yielding one entry per CDR3 protein. In the table there are about 1 million distinct CDR3 sequences, 45% of which are singletons. The sample taken for sequencing was blood. These receptor sequences come from a woman aged 60-75 years in good health.

The rearrangement joins TRBV29-1 to TRBJ2-1; D is unresolved. Trimming left V 1 base short and J 7 bases short, with 11 bases between. The germline V gene has CDR1 SQVTM and CDR2 ANQGSEA. This CDR3 has 13 amino acids. CDR3 coding DNA: TGCAGCGTTGAAGGGGCAGGTGGAAATGAGCAGTTCTTC. It specifies CSVEGAGGNEQFF.

CDR3 amino acids: CASSLVPDTTDTQYF. The CDR3, as DNA: TGTGCCAGCAGCTTGGTGCCGGATACCACAGATACGCAGTATTTT. The chain carries TRBV5-6 and TRBJ2-3; D not resolved. Germline V CDR1 and CDR2: SGHDT, YYEEEE. The CDR3 consists of 15 residues. V was cut by 0 bases and J by 2 bases, with 10 bases left in between.

This clonotype has only a few counts. V and J are TRBV12-3 or TRBV12-4 and TRBJ1-2; 8 bases are a match to TRBD1. The J segment lost 8 bases and the V segment lost 6 bases, leaving 11 bases of the junction unmatched. The CDR3 consists of 14 residues. For the CDR3, the DNA is TGTGCCAGCAGCCCCAACAGGGGGGTGTGGGGCTACACCTTC. Its translation is CASSPNRGVWGYTF.

This chain uses TRBV7-8 with TRBJ2-5; D perhaps matches TRBD2 (6 bases). With the DNA end fitting TRBJ2-4 better, the J assignment may be wrong. Germline V lookup: CDR1 SGHVS, CDR2 FQNEAQ. The CDR3 is 13 amino acids. The CDR3 bases are TGTGCCAGCAGCTTAATGGGAGGAGACATTCAGTACTTC. It translates to CASSLMGGDIQYF.

The chain couples TRBV20-1 to TRBJ2-5; 10 bases line up with TRBD2. This CDR3 has 15 amino acids. Trimming took 3 bases from V and 11 from J; bases not matched to a gene: 15. Germline assignment: CDR1 DFQATT and CDR2 SNEGSKA (reference sequence). The CDR3 DNA sequence: TGCAGTGCTAGTCCTCTAGCGGGAGCCTATGATGAGCAGTACTTC. This translates into CSASPLAGAYDEQYF.

The sample holds a few counts of this clonotype. The chain has TRBV29-1 and TRBJ2-1; the D call may be TRBD1 or TRBD2 (5 bases each). The end of the DNA aligns better with TRBJ2-7, so the J call may be wrong. The germline gives CDR1 SQVTM, CDR2 ANQGSEA. The CDR3 extends over 15 amino acids. The DNA for the CDR3 is TGCAGCGTTGAATCCGGGGCAACGACCTACAATGAGCAGTACTTC. It is translated as CSVESGATTYNEQYF.

As regards this clonotype: The junction shows a germline mismatch at one end, possibly a read error. CDR3 in DNA: TGTACCAGCAGCTTAGAAGGTCAGGGGGGATATGAAAAACTGTTTTTT. This sequence encodes CTSSLEGQGGYEKLFF. The chain is built from TRBV7-9 and TRBJ1-4; 7 bases map to TRBD1. This CDR3 has 16 amino acids. CDR1 and CDR2 (germline): SEHNR, FQNEAQ (reference sequence).

The genes are TRBV27 and TRBJ2-2; 10 bases line up with TRBD2. Germline CDR1 reads MNHEY; CDR2 reads SMNVEV (reference sequence). This CDR3 has 15 amino acids. V dropped 7 bases and J dropped 6; count of bases not matched to a gene: 8. In DNA, the CDR3 is TGTGCCAGCAAAGATAGACTAGCGGGCGCCGGGGAGCTGTTTTTT. Its translation: CASKDRLAGAGELFF.

This clonotype was detected a few times. The chain joins TRBV4-2 to TRBJ2-3; D call uncertain. CDR1 is LGHNA, CDR2 YNFKEQ, per germline. V was shortened by 0 bases and J by 3 bases, with 7 bases between the two germline ends. The CDR3 extends over 14 amino acids. CDR3 sequence (DNA): TGTGCCAGCAGCCAAGAGGACCCGACAGATACGCAGTATTTT. Residues: CASSQEDPTDTQYF.

This clonotype was observed a handful of times. The rearrangement links TRBV9 to TRBJ2-7, with D possibly matching TRBD1 (6 bases). Germline CDR1 SGDLS, CDR2 YYNGEE. This CDR3 is 13 amino acids long. Trimming stripped 0 bases from V and 7 bases from J, with 11 bases between. Here the CDR3 reads CASSVVTGREQYF. In DNA, the CDR3 is TGTGCCAGCAGCGTAGTAACAGGGCGTGAGCAGTACTTC.

The chain combines TRBV29-1 with TRBJ1-4, with D perhaps matching TRBD1 (5 bases). This CDR3 spans 13 amino acids. V was shortened by 7 bases and J by 3 bases, with 12 bases between the two germline ends. In germline, CDR1 is SQVTM, CDR2 ANQGSEA. CDR3 in DNA: TGCAGCGCCCGGGACGGACCTAATGAAAAACTGTTTTTT. It specifies CSARDGPNEKLFF.

The rearrangement links TRBV12-3 or TRBV12-4 to TRBJ2-6, with 7 bases lining up with TRBD2. The J segment lost 0 bases and the V segment lost 7 bases, leaving 12 bases of the junction unmatched. The CDR3 loop spans 18 amino acids. CDR3 amino acids: CASTTGRSLGSGANVLTF. In DNA, the CDR3 is TGTGCCAGCACTACCGGGAGGAGTCTCGGCTCTGGGGCCAACGTCCTGACTTTC.

The chain combines TRBV20-1 with TRBJ2-5, with a weak D call TRBD1 (5 bases). The DNA end is a closer match to TRBJ2-7, so the J assignment may be wrong. CDR3 length: 12 amino acids. Germline values: CDR1 DFQATT, CDR2 SNEGSKA (reference sequence). DNA for the CDR3: TGCAGTGCTAGCAGGGAAGCCTACGAGCAGTACTTC. This gives the protein CSASREAYEQYF.

This clonotype was detected many times. The V gene is TRBV28, the J gene TRBJ2-7; unclear D gene. The V gene lost 2 bases and the J gene lost 4 bases, with 3 bases spanning the gap. Germline V gene lookup returns CDR1 MDHEN and CDR2 SYDVKM. The CDR3 has 11 residues. CDR3 sequence (DNA): TGTGCCAGCAGTTTAAGGTACGAGCAGTACTTC. Amino acid sequence: CASSLRYEQYF.

This clonotype appeared a few times. The rearrangement joins TRBV5-8 to TRBJ1-2; weak D call: TRBD1 (5 bases). In germline, CDR1 is SGHTS, CDR2 YDEGEE. Trimming removed 8 bases at V and 4 bases at J, with 12 bases between. CDR3 size: 12 residues. CDR3 sequence reads: CASLGRAYGYTF. The CDR3 DNA is TGTGCCAGTTTGGGACGGGCCTATGGCTACACCTTC.